This TCR beta chain was captured by sequencing in a study of OX40 agonist ivuxolimab in advanced cancers. With regard to the full study: Ivuxolimab was a fully human IgG2 agonistic monoclonal antibody targeting the costimulatory receptor OX40 (CD134). Partial responses were achieved by three dose-escalation patients, of whom one had hepatocellular carcinoma and two had cutaneous melanoma. In the dose-escalation cohort, nearly 85% of patients were male, and the mean age was approximately 60 years with a range of roughly 20 to 79. Prior anti-PD-1, anti-PD-L1 or anti-CTLA-4 therapy was permitted, and checkpoint inhibitors had been received by about two fifths of dose-escalation patients. The monotherapy dose-escalation portion (N ≈ 52 patients) of the phase I ivuxolimab trial is reported in the paper. Intravenous ivuxolimab was administered to patients every 2 weeks at six dose levels: 0.01, 0.1, 0.3, 1.5, 3 and 10 mg/kg. Among the approximately 50 dose-escalation patients, about 20 had hepatocellular carcinoma, 15 or so melanoma, 9 renal cell carcinoma and 9 head and neck cancer. Peripheral TCRbeta sequencing aimed to test whether ivuxolimab altered TCR sequence diversity and caused clonal T-cell expansion. Study-wide findings and limitations: Clonal expansion of both CD4+ and CD8+ blood T cells was observed from baseline to week 6 at doses 0.1 to 3.0 mg/kg. Which antigens the clonally expanded peripheral T cells were specific for was not determined. In the 0.1-3.0 mg/kg groups, partial responders were among the patients with the lowest normalized peripheral clonal expansion, particularly in CD8+ T cells. Low levels of normalized T-cell clonal expansion were also seen in some patients who did not respond. After ivuxolimab, CD8+ T cells had more expanded clones than CD4+ T cells on average.

As to this clone: Its recognized antigen is unknown. No much larger clone exists at a distance of one base, and base qualities are not known. This CDR3 is also generated by other DNA sequences in the sample.

Based on the germline V gene, the CDR1 and CDR2 sequences are ENHRY and SYGVKD. The CDR3 contains 12 residues, cysteine and phenylalanine counted. Only the CDR3 region is kept as DNA, spanning 36 bases read in frame from base 1. Unmatched junction bases come to 1, with V trimmed by 4 bases and J by 5 bases. To sequence the TCRbeta CDR3 region, genomic DNA was isolated from the sorted cells. TCRbeta CDR3 regions were sequenced using the immunoSEQ Assay. The clones in this table, taken by TCRdb from immuneACCESS, are in-frame only. Not every clone is retained; where verified, under half of the shortfall comes from an unresolved V gene, and the cause of the rest is unknown. The sample table contains tens of thousands of clones; only one count was recorded for around nine tenths of them. The ten largest clonotypes hold approximately 0.26% of the sample. The trial excluded patients who had a history of autoimmune disease or who were on systemic immunosuppression. In every dose cohort, peripheral blood was drawn for TCR sequencing at baseline, cycle 4 day 1, and cycle 7 day 1. The samples were taken from a phase I, first-in-human, multicenter, open-label dose-escalation trial of ivuxolimab. Adults with locally advanced or metastatic melanoma, renal cell carcinoma, hepatocellular carcinoma or head and neck squamous cell carcinoma were enrolled in the trial. Before TCR sequencing, CD4+ and CD8+ T cells were separately sorted from peripheral blood.

Recombination joined TRBV10-3 with TRBJ2-5, with 7 middle bases fitting TRBD2. Sequenced material: CD4+ or CD8+ T cells sorted from blood, taken in a trial of the OX40 agonist ivuxolimab. The clonotype originates from an adult with an advanced solid tumor such as melanoma, head and neck, liver or kidney cancer. This receptor carries the CDR3 CAISAGGETQYF. The DNA sequence follows: TGTGCCATCAGTGCCGGGGGGGAGACCCAGTACTTC.